This is a list of T cell receptor beta chains from one sample in a study of neoadjuvant anti-PD-1 for oral cavity cancer. Only in-frame clones appear in the TCRdb table, and some are missing; sequencing was by immunoSEQ multiplex PCR. The data contain more than 15,000 clones, about three fifths of them singletons. This specimen consisted of PBMCs, obtained before nivolumab (anti-PD-1) treatment. The receptor source for this set is a person between 40 and 85 years old with oral cavity squamous cell carcinoma. The CDR3 runs from the conserved cysteine through the conserved F or W. A D gene is named only where the DNA matches it firmly. The size of a clone is reported for some rows only, either as once, few or many, or as a class for expanded clones.

J gene: TRBJ2-5
D gene: TRBD1
CDR3 length: 14
V gene: TRBV6-1
clone size: -
CDR3 protein: CASSPSDRATTQYF
CDR3 DNA: TGTGCCAGCAGCCCCTCGGACAGGGCGACGACCCAGTACTTC

J gene: TRBJ2-3
D gene: -
CDR3 length: 14
V gene: TRBV5-1
clone size: once
CDR3 protein: CASSLSSGTDTQYF
CDR3 DNA: TGCGCCAGCAGCTTGTCGTCAGGCACAGATACGCAGTATTTT

J gene: TRBJ2-5
D gene: -
CDR3 length: 17
V gene: TRBV15
clone size: -
CDR3 protein: CATSRDITTPAKETQYF
CDR3 DNA: TGTGCCACCAGCAGAGATATAACTACCCCGGCGAAAGAGACCCAGTACTTC

J gene: TRBJ2-5
D gene: -
CDR3 length: 14
V gene: TRBV6-1
clone size: -
CDR3 protein: CASSESRGRETQYF
CDR3 DNA: TGTGCCAGCAGTGAATCCAGGGGTAGGGAGACCCAGTACTTC

J gene: TRBJ2-7
D gene: TRBD1
CDR3 length: 14
V gene: TRBV10-3
clone size: -
CDR3 protein: CAISRDRDLSEQYF
CDR3 DNA: TGTGCCATCAGCCGGGACAGGGATTTGTCCGAGCAGTACTTC

J gene: TRBJ1-5
D gene: TRBD1
CDR3 length: 14
V gene: TRBV28
clone size: -
CDR3 protein: CASNRQGWNQPQHF
CDR3 DNA: TGTGCCAGCAATCGACAGGGGTGGAATCAGCCCCAGCATTTT

J gene: TRBJ2-4
D gene: -
CDR3 length: 15
V gene: TRBV6-5
clone size: -
CDR3 protein: CASSYSGGFKNIQYF
CDR3 DNA: TGTGCCAGCAGTTACTCGGGCGGTTTCAAAAACATTCAGTACTTC

J gene: TRBJ2-6
D gene: -
CDR3 length: 14
V gene: TRBV2
clone size: few
CDR3 protein: CASKEGPGANVLTF
CDR3 DNA: TGTGCCAGCAAGGAGGGCCCTGGGGCCAACGTCCTGACTTTC

J gene: TRBJ2-1
D gene: -
CDR3 length: 15
V gene: TRBV4-2
clone size: -
CDR3 protein: CASSQETYGYNEQFF
CDR3 DNA: TGTGCCAGCAGCCAAGAAACCTACGGTTACAATGAGCAGTTCTTC

J gene: TRBJ2-3
D gene: TRBD2
CDR3 length: 15
V gene: TRBV5-1
clone size: few
CDR3 protein: CASSLEGRDTDTQYF
CDR3 DNA: TGCGCCAGCAGCTTGGAGGGGAGGGACACAGATACGCAGTATTTT

J gene: TRBJ1-5
D gene: -
CDR3 length: 13
V gene: TRBV10-3
clone size: -
CDR3 protein: CAIAEQGNQPQHF
CDR3 DNA: TGTGCCATCGCCGAGCAGGGCAATCAGCCCCAGCATTTT

J gene: TRBJ1-2
D gene: TRBD1
CDR3 length: 16
V gene: TRBV7-6
clone size: few
CDR3 protein: CASSCPEGTGLYGYTF
CDR3 DNA: TGTGCCAGCAGCTGCCCTGAGGGGACAGGACTTTATGGCTACACCTTC

J gene: TRBJ2-1
D gene: -
CDR3 length: 15
V gene: TRBV5-1
clone size: -
CDR3 protein: CASSLGWRGGDEQFF
CDR3 DNA: TGCGCCAGCAGCTTGGGATGGCGGGGAGGTGATGAGCAGTTCTTC

J gene: TRBJ1-1
D gene: -
CDR3 length: 12
V gene: TRBV7-2
clone size: -
CDR3 protein: CASSSKWTEAFF
CDR3 DNA: TGTGCCAGCAGCTCAAAATGGACTGAAGCTTTCTTT

J gene: TRBJ2-1
D gene: -
CDR3 length: 15
V gene: TRBV9
clone size: -
CDR3 protein: CASSVASALGNEQFF
CDR3 DNA: TGTGCCAGCAGCGTAGCTAGCGCCTTGGGGAATGAGCAGTTCTTC

J gene: TRBJ2-7
D gene: -
CDR3 length: 11
V gene: TRBV10-3
clone size: few
CDR3 protein: CAISENYEQYF
CDR3 DNA: TGTGCCATCAGTGAGAACTACGAGCAGTACTTC